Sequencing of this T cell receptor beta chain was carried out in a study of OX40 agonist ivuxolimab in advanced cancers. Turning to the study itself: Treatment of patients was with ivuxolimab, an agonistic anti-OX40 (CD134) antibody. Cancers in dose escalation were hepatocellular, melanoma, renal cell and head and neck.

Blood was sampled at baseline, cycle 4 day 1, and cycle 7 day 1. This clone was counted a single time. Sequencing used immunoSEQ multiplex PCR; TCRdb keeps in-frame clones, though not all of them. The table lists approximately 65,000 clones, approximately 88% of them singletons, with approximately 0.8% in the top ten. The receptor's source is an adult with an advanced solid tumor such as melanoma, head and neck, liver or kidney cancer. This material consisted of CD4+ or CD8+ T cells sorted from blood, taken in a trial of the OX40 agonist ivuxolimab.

This CDR3 reads CASSLVRGRSELFF. DNA for the CDR3: TGTGCCAGCAGCCTAGTGAGGGGGCGGTCGGAACTGTTTTTT. The chain carries TRBV7-8 and TRBJ1-4; the match to TRBD1 covers 7 bases. The germline V gene encodes CDR1 SGHVS and CDR2 FQNEAQ. The V gene end was trimmed by 5 bases and the J gene end by 12 bases; junction bases not matched to a gene: 12. This CDR3 has 14 amino acids.